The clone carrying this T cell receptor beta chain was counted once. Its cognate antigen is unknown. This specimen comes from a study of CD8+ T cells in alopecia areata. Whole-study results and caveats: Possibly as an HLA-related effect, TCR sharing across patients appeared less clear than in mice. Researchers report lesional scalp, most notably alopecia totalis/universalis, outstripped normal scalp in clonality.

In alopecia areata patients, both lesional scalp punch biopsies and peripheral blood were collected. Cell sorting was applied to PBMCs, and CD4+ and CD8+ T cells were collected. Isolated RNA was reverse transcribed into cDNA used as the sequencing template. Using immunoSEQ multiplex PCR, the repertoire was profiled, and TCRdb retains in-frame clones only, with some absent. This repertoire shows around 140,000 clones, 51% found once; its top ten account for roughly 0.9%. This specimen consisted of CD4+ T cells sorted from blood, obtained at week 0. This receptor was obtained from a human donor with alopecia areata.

CDR3 sequence: CASSPRTNTRNTEAFF. The CDR3 region has the DNA TGTGCCAGCAGCCCGAGGACAAACACAAGAAACACTGAAGCTTTCTTT. The genes are TRBV11-1 and TRBJ1-1; possibly TRBD1 for D (5 bases). This CDR3 has 16 residues. CDR1 SGHAT and CDR2 FQDESV come from the germline V gene (reference sequence). Trimming pared 5 bases from V and 2 bases from J, leaving 18 bases between.